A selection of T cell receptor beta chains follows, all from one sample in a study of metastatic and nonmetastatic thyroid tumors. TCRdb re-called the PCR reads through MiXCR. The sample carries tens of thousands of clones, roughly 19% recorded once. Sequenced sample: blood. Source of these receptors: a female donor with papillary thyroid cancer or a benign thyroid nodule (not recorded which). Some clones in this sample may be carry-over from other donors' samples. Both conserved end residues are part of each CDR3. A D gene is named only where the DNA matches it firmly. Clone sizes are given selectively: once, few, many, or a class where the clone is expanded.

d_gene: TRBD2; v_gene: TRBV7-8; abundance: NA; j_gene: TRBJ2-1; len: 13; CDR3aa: CASRKAGADEQFF; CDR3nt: TGTGCCAGCAGAAAAGCGGGAGCCGATGAGCAGTTCTTC
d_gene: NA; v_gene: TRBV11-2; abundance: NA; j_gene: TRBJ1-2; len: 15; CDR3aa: CASSLILRGRRGYTF; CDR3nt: TGTGCCAGCAGCTTAATCCTTCGGGGGCGCCGAGGCTACACCTTC
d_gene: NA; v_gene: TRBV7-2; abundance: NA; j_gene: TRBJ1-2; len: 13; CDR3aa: CASSLERSYGYTF; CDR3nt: TGTGCCAGCAGCTTAGAAAGGTCATATGGCTACACCTTC
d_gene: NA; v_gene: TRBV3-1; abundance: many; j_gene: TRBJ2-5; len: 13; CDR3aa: CASSQYNPETQYF; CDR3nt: TGTGCCAGCAGCCAGTATAATCCCGAGACCCAGTACTTC
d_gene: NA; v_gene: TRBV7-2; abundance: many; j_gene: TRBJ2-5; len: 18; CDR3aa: CASSLSRGGAPNRETQYF; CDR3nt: TGTGCCAGCAGCTTATCTAGGGGGGGGGCTCCCAATCGAGAGACCCAGTACTTC
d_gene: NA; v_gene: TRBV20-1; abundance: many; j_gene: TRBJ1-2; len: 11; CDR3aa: CSARYNYGYTF; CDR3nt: TGCAGTGCTAGATATAACTATGGCTACACCTTC
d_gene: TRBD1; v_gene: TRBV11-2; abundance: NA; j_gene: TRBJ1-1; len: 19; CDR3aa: CASSLVMPGQRNLNTEAFF; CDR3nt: TGTGCCAGCAGCTTAGTGATGCCGGGACAGAGAAACCTGAACACTGAAGCTTTCTTT
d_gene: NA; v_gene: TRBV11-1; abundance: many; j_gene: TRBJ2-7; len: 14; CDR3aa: CASSRSQGSYEQYF; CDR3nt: TGTGCCAGCAGCAGAAGTCAGGGATCCTACGAGCAGTACTTC
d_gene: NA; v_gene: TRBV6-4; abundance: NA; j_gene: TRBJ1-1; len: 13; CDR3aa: CASSSYKNTEAFF; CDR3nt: TGTGCCAGCAGTTCTTACAAAAACACTGAAGCTTTCTTT
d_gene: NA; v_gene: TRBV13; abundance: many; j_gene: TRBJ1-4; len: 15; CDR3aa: CASSANGGFTEKLFF; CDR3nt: TGTGCCAGCAGCGCCAACGGGGGATTTACTGAAAAACTGTTTTTT
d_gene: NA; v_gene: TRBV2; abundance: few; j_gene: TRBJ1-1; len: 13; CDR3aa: CASSHRSNTEAFF; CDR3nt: TGTGCCAGCAGTCACAGGTCGAACACTGAAGCTTTCTTT
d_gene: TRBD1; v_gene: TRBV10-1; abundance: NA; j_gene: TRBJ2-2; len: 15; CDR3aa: CASGKGTGATGELFF; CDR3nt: TGCGCCAGCGGCAAAGGGACAGGGGCCACCGGGGAGCTGTTTTTT
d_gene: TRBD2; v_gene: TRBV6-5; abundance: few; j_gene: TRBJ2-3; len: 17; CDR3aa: CASSTGTSGSGTDTQYF; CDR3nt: TGTGCCAGCAGTACCGGGACTAGCGGGAGCGGCACAGATACGCAGTATTTT
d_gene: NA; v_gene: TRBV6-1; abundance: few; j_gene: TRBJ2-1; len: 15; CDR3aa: CASSEPGRTYNEQFF; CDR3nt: TGTGCCAGCAGTGAACCGGGGCGCACCTACAATGAGCAGTTCTTC
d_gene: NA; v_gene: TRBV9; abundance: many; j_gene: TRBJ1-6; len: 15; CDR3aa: CASSVRGQDNSPLHF; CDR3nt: TGTGCCAGCAGCGTAAGAGGGCAGGATAATTCACCCCTCCACTTT
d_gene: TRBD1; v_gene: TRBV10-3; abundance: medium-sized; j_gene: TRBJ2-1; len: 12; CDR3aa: CAISETGQGEFF; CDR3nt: TGTGCCATCAGTGAAACGGGACAGGGGGAGTTCTTC
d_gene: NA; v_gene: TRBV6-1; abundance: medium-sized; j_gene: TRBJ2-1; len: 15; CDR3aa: CASSGRHATNNEQFF; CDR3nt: TGTGCCAGCAGTGGCAGACACGCGACTAACAATGAGCAGTTCTTC
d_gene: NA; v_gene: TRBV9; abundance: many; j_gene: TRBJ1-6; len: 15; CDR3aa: CASSVSPGQNSPLHF; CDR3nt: TGTGCCAGCAGCGTCAGTCCAGGCCAAAATTCACCCCTCCACTTT
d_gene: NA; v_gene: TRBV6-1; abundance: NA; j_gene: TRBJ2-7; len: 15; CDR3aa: CATGDPEGYSYEQYF; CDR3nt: TGTGCCACCGGGGACCCAGAGGGGTATTCCTACGAGCAGTACTTC
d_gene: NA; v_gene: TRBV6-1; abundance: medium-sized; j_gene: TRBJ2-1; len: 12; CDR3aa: CASSNRYNEQFF; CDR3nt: TGTGCCAGCAGTAATAGGTACAATGAGCAGTTCTTC
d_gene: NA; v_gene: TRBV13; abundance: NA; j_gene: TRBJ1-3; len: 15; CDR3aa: CASSSSPGSGNTIYF; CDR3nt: TGTGCCAGCAGCTCGTCACCCGGCTCTGGAAACACCATATATTTT
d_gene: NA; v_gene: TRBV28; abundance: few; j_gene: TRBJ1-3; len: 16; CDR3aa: CASSSPRRFGRNTIYF; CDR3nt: TGTGCCAGCAGTTCCCCCCGGAGGTTCGGTAGAAACACCATATATTTT
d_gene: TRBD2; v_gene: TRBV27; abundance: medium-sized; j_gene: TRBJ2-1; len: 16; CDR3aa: CASRRRLAGVGNEQFF; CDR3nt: TGTGCCAGCAGACGCAGGCTAGCGGGGGTGGGTAATGAGCAGTTCTTC
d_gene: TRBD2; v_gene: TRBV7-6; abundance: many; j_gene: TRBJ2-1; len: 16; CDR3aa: CASSPEGRLAVNEQFF; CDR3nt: TGTGCCAGCAGCCCTGAAGGCAGGCTAGCGGTCAATGAGCAGTTCTTC
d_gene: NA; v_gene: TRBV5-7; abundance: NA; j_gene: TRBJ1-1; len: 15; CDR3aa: CASSKLRVGGTGAFF; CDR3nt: TGTGCCAGCAGCAAGCTCAGGGTGGGAGGTACTGGAGCTTTCTTT
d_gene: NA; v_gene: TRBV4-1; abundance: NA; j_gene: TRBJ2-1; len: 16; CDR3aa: CASSQMGGYRTGEQFF; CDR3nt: TGCGCCAGCAGCCAGATGGGAGGCTATAGGACAGGTGAGCAGTTCTTC